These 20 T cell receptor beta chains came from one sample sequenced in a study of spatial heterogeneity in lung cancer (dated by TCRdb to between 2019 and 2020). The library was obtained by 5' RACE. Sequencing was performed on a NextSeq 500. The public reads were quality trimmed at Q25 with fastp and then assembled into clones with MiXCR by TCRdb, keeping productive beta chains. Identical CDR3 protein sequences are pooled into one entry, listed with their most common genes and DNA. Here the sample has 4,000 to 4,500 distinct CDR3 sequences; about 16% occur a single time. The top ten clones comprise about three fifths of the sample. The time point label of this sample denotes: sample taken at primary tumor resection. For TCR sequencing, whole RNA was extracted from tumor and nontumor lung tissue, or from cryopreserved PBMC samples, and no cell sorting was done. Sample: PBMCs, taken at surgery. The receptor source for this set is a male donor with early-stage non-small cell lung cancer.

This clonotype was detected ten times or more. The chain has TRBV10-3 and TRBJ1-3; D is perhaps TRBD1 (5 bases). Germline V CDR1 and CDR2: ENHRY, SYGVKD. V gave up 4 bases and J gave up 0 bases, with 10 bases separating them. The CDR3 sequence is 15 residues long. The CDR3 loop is CAISGGTTSGNTIYF. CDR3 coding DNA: TGTGCCATCAGTGGGGGCACCACCTCTGGAAACACCATATATTTT.

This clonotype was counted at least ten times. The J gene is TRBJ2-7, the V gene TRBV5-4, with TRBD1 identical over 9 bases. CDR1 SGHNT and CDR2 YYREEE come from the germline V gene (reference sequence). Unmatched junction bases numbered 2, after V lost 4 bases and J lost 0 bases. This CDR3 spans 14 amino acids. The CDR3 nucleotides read TGTGCCAGCAGCCGACAGGGGGGCTCCTACGAGCAGTACTTC. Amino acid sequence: CASSRQGGSYEQYF.

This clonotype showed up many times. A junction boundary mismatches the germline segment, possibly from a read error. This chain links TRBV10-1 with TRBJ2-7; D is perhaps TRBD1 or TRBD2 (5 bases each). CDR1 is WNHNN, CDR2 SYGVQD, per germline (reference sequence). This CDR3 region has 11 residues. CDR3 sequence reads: CASNLPGRPPF. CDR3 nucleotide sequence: TGCGCCAGCAACCTGCCGGGACGGCCCCCTTTC.

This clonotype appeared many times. CDR3 residues: CASREGNSNQPQHF. In DNA, the CDR3 is TGCGCCAGCAGGGAAGGAAATAGCAATCAGCCCCAGCATTTT. The J gene is TRBJ1-5, the V gene TRBV5-1; D gene ambiguous. The germline V and J ends were trimmed by 5 bases and 0 bases, with 9 bases remaining between them. The CDR3 spans 14 residues. Germline-derived CDR1 and CDR2 are SGHRS and YFSETQ.

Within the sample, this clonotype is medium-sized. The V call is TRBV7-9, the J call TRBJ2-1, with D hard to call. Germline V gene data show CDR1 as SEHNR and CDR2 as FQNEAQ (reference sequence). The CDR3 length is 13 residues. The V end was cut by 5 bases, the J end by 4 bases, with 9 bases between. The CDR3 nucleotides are TGTGCCAGCAGCCCATCAACGTACAATGAGCAGTTCTTC. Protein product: CASSPSTYNEQFF.

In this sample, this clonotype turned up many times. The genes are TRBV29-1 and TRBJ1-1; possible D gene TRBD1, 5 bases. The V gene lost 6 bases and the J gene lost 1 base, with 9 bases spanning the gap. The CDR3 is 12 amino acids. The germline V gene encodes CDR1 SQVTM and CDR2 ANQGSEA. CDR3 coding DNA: TGCAGCGTGACAGCATGGAACACTGAAGCTTTCTTT. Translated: CSVTAWNTEAFF.

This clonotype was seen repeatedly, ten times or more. The CDR3 region has the DNA TGCAGCGTTGAGGCGGGAGGGCCTGCATCCTACAATGAGCAGTTCTTC. Translated, it gives CSVEAGGPASYNEQFF. The chain links TRBV29-1 to TRBJ2-1; 9 bases line up with TRBD2. Germline V gene data show CDR1 as SQVTM and CDR2 as ANQGSEA. Unmatched junction bases numbered 7, after V lost 3 bases and J lost 1 base. This CDR3 is 16 amino acids long.

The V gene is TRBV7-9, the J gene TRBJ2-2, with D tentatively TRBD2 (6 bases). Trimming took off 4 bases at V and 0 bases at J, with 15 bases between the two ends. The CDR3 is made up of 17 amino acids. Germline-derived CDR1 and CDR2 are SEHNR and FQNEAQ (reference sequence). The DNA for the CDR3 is TGTGCCAGCAGCTCCTACGAGGGGAGGACGAACACCGGGGAGCTGTTTTTT. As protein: CASSSYEGRTNTGELFF.

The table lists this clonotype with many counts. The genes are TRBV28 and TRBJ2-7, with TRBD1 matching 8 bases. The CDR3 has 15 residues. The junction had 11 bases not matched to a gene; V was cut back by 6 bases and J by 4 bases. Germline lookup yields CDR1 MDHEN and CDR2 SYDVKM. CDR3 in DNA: TGTGCCAGCAGCATCTTAGGGACAGGTCCATACGAGCAGTACTTC. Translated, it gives CASSILGTGPYEQYF.

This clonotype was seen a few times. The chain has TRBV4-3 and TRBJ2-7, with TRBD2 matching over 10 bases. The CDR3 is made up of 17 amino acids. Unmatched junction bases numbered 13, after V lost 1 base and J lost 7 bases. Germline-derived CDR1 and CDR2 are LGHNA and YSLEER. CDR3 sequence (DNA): TGCGCCAGCAGCCAAGCCCTGGCTAGCGGGAGTGTGAGAGAGCAGTACTTC. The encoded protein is CASSQALASGSVREQYF.

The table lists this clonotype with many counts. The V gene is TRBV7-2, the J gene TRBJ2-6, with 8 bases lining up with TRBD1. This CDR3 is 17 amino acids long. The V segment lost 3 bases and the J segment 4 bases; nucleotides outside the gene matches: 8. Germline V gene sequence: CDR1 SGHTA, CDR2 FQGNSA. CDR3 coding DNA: TGTGCCAGCAGCTTCCGGGACAGGCTATTCGGGGCCAACGTCCTGACTTTC. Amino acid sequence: CASSFRDRLFGANVLTF.

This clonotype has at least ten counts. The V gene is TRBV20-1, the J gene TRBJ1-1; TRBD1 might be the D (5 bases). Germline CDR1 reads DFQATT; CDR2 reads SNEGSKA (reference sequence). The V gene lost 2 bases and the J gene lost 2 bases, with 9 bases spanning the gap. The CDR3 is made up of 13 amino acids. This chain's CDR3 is CSARTQDNTEAFF. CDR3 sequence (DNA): TGCAGTGCTAGAACACAGGACAACACTGAAGCTTTCTTT.

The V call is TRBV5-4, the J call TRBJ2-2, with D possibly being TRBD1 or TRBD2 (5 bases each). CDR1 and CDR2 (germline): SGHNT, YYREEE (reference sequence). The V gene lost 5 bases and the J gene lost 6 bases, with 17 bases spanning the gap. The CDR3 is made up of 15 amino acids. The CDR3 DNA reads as TGTGCCAGCAGTCCCAGGGAGCGTCAGGCCGGGGAGCTGTTTTTT. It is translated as CASSPRERQAGELFF.

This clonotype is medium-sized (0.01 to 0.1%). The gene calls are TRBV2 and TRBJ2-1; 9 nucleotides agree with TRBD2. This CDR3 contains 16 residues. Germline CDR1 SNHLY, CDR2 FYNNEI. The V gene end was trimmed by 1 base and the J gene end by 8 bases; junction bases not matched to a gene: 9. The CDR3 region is CASSEGAGGGWDEQFF. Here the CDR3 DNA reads TGTGCCAGCAGTGAAGGAGCGGGAGGAGGGTGGGATGAGCAGTTCTTC.

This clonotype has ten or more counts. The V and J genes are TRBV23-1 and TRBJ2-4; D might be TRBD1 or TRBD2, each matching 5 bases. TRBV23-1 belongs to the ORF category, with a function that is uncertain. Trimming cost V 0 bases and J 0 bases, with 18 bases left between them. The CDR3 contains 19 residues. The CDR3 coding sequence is TGCGCCAGCAGTCAATCTGGGACCGAGGAAAATCTAGCCAAAAACATTCAGTACTTC. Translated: CASSQSGTEENLAKNIQYF.

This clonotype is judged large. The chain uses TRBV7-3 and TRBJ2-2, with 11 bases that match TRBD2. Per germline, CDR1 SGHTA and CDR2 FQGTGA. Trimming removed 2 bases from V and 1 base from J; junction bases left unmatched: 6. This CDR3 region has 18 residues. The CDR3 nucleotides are TGTGCCAGCAGCTTATCAGGGGGGACTAGCGGGAACACCGGGGAGCTGTTTTTT. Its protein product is CASSLSGGTSGNTGELFF.

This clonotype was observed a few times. The CDR3 DNA reads as TGTGCCAGCACCTCTCCGGGGTTCACTGAAGCTTTCTTT. This encodes CASTSPGFTEAFF. This chain joins TRBV27 and TRBJ1-1; D is unclear. Germline lookup yields CDR1 MNHEY and CDR2 SMNVEV (reference sequence). The V end lost 7 bases, the J end lost 4 bases, and 13 bases lay between the germline ends. CDR3 length: 13 residues.

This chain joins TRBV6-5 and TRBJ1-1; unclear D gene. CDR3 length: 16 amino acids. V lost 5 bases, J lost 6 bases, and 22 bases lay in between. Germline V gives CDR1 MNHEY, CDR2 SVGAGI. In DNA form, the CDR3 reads TGTGCCAGCAGTCCCGTGTTGGGCCGTGATGGGGCTGAAGCTTTCTTT. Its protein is CASSPVLGRDGAEAFF.

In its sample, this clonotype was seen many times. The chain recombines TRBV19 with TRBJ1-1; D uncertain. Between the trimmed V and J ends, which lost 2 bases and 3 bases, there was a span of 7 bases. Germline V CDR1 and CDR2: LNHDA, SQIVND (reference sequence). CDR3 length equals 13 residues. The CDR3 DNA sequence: TGTGCCAGTAGTATAATCAAGGACACTGAAGCTTTCTTT. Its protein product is CASSIIKDTEAFF.

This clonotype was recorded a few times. Written as DNA, the CDR3 is TGTGCCAGTAGTACGGGGGACAGCTACTCCTACGAGCAGTACTTC. Residues: CASSTGDSYSYEQYF. This sequence joins TRBV19 and TRBJ2-7; D is possibly TRBD1 (7 bases). CDR1 LNHDA and CDR2 SQIVND come from the germline V gene (reference sequence). CDR3 size: 15 residues. With 4 bases removed from V and 0 bases from J, the gap between germline ends came to 13 bases. Looking up the rest from reference TRBV19 and TRBJ2-7 gives the full variable domain: DGGITQSPKYLFRKEGQNVTLSCEQNLNHDAMYWYRQDPGQGLRLIYYSQIVNDFQKGDIAEGYSVSREKKESFPLTVTSAQKNPTAFYLCASSTGDSYSYEQYFGPGTRLTVT.